These 3 T cell receptor beta chains share one sample of origin, sequenced in a study of T cell repertoires in cytomegalovirus infection. TCRdb recomputed calls from the reads with MiXCR, one row per CDR3 protein. The sample yields about 530,000 distinct CDR3 sequences, 26% seen once. Input material: PBMCs. Every receptor here comes from a human donor in good health (CMV status not recorded). Some clones in this sample may be carry-over from other donors' samples.

V and J are TRBV20-1 and TRBJ2-1; D is undetermined. In germline, CDR1 is DFQATT, CDR2 SNEGSKA (reference sequence). The CDR3 is 13 residues long. Trimming stripped 1 base from V and 4 bases from J, with 8 bases between. Written as DNA, the CDR3 is TGCAGTGCTAGAGTTAACGCATACAATGAGCAGTTCTTC. This gives the protein CSARVNAYNEQFF.

By its share, this clonotype is medium-sized. DNA of the CDR3: TGTGCCAGCAGCTTACAACAGGGGGCACGTGATGAAGCTTTCTTT. This translates into CASSLQQGARDEAFF. The genes are TRBV7-9 and TRBJ1-1; 9 bases fit TRBD1. After removal of 2 bases from V and 7 bases from J, the junction contained 8 bases not matched to a gene. Looked up from germline, CDR1 is SEHNR and CDR2 is FQNEAQ (reference sequence). The CDR3 has 15 amino acids.

A few counts support this clonotype. One end of the junction varies from germline; a read error may be responsible. This chain uses TRBV27 with TRBJ1-1; tentative D call: TRBD1 (5 bases). CDR3 length equals 11 residues. Germline CDR1 reads MNHEY; CDR2 reads SMNVEV (reference sequence). CDR3 region: CASRLWGEAFF. The CDR3, as DNA: TGTGCCAGCAGATTATGGGGGGAAGCTTTCTTT.